Shown below are 10 T cell receptor beta chains from a single sample sequenced in a study of blood T cells in healthy people across ages. PCR was performed a second time for 7 to 11 cycles using a sample-barcoded 5' primer and a J-beta primer mix. Via MiXCR, TCRdb re-called the 5' RACE reads, giving one row per CDR3 protein. The sample contains about 1 million distinct CDR3 sequences, roughly 45% of which appear only once. Material: blood. These TCRs come from a woman aged 60-75 years in good health.

The chain uses TRBV14 and TRBJ2-3, with a weak D call TRBD2 (6 bases). The V gene lost 1 base and the J gene lost 0 bases, with 11 bases spanning the gap. The CDR3 is made up of 16 amino acids. CDR1 and CDR2 (germline): SGHDN, FVKESK. CDR3 amino acids: CASSQAGGSSTDTQYF. As DNA, the CDR3 is TGTGCCAGCAGCCAAGCTGGGGGGTCGAGCACAGATACGCAGTATTTT.

This clonotype was detected only once. The chain joins TRBV5-5 to TRBJ2-5; D is uncertain. Germline V gene data show CDR1 as SGHKS and CDR2 as YYEKEE (reference sequence). The CDR3 covers 11 residues. V lost 6 bases, J lost 7 bases, and 10 bases lay in between. CDR3 protein: CASTKEGTQYF. CDR3 nucleotide sequence: TGTGCCAGCACCAAGGAAGGGACCCAGTACTTC.

This clonotype was counted between two and nine times. The V and J genes are TRBV4-1 and TRBJ2-7; 8 nucleotides line up with TRBD2. J gave up 2 bases and V 2 bases, and 5 bases lay outside the gene matches. Germline CDR1 reads MGHRA; CDR2 reads YSYEKL. The CDR3 loop spans 15 amino acids. For the CDR3, the DNA is TGCGCCAGCAGCCAATTCAGCGGGGGAACCTACGAGCAGTACTTC. Its translation: CASSQFSGGTYEQYF.

This clonotype came up many times. The rearrangement links TRBV15 to TRBJ2-6, with D perhaps matching TRBD1 (6 bases). The CDR3 has 17 residues. CDR1 is LNHNV, CDR2 YYDKDF, per germline (reference sequence). V dropped 3 bases and J dropped 0 bases, with 12 bases sitting between them. CDR3 bases: TGTGCCACCAGCAGGCCAACAGGGAACTCTGGGGCCAACGTCCTGACTTTC. Amino acids: CATSRPTGNSGANVLTF.

The V gene is TRBV20-1, the J gene TRBJ2-5; D is ambiguous. The assigned J gene may be wrong: the sequence end matches TRBJ2-7 better. Germline V gene lookup returns CDR1 DFQATT and CDR2 SNEGSKA (reference sequence). This CDR3 has 13 residues. The CDR3 region has the DNA TGCAGTGCACGACCATTTAGCTCCTACGAGCAGTACTTC. The encoded protein is CSARPFSSYEQYF.

This chain connects TRBV20-1 to TRBJ1-2; D unresolved. V lost 6 bases to trimming and J lost 5 bases, with 13 bases between them. Germline V CDR1 and CDR2: DFQATT, SNEGSKA (reference sequence). The CDR3 runs to 12 residues. For the CDR3, the DNA is TGCAGTGCGAGACACCCAGAATATGGCTACACCTTC. Translated: CSARHPEYGYTF.

The chain couples TRBV15 to TRBJ2-5, with TRBD2 identical over 8 bases. The CDR3 runs 14 residues. Trimming cost V 4 bases and J 5 bases; bases outside gene matches: 6. The germline V gene has CDR1 LNHNV and CDR2 YYDKDF (reference sequence). DNA for the CDR3: TGTGCCACCAGCACTCGGGGGGGCATGGAGACCCAGTACTTC. Amino acids: CATSTRGGMETQYF.

This clonotype turned up a few times. The rearrangement links TRBV7-9 to TRBJ2-7; weak D call: TRBD1 (6 bases). The germline gives CDR1 SEHNR, CDR2 FQNEAQ (reference sequence). V was shortened by 5 bases and J by 5 bases, with 13 bases between the two germline ends. The CDR3 consists of 13 residues. The CDR3 spells CASSPTHRDEQYF. The CDR3 nucleotides are TGTGCCAGCAGCCCAACCCACAGGGACGAGCAGTACTTC.

This clonotype was seen a few times. The chain couples TRBV12-3 or TRBV12-4 to TRBJ2-7, with TRBD2 matching over 9 bases. The junction had 19 bases not matched to a gene; V was cut back by 7 bases and J by 6 bases. This CDR3 is built from 17 residues. The CDR3 is CASIHPAMAGGSLEQYF. The DNA for the CDR3 is TGTGCCAGCATCCATCCCGCAATGGCGGGAGGGAGTCTCGAGCAGTACTTC.

This clonotype came up a few times. The chain couples TRBV7-9 to TRBJ2-7; 9 positions agree with TRBD2. The CDR3 sequence is 14 residues long. Germline assignment: CDR1 SEHNR and CDR2 FQNEAQ (reference sequence). V was clipped by 4 bases and J by 7 bases; unmatched bases: 8. In DNA, the CDR3 is TGTGCCAGCAGCTCCCGGGGACTAGCTTGGGAGCAGTACTTC. Translated: CASSSRGLAWEQYF.